Presented here are 28 T cell receptor beta chains from one specimen sequenced in a study of blood T cell repertoires in COVID-19. Some clones are missing from TCRdb's copy, which holds only in-frame ones; the method was immunoSEQ multiplex PCR. The sample holds about 130,000 clones; around 81% are singletons and the top ten take approximately 18%. Sequenced sample: peripheral blood. The receptors were sampled from a man younger than 40 with COVID-19, enrolled during active disease.

The CDR3 sequence is CASSSGQGGYNEQFF. The CDR3 DNA reads as TGCGCCAGCAGCTCGGGACAGGGGGGATACAATGAGCAGTTCTTC. This chain uses TRBV5-1 with TRBJ2-1, with 11 bases aligning to TRBD1. V was pared by 3 bases and J by 4 bases, with 3 bases of the junction left unmatched. The CDR3 covers 15 residues. In germline, CDR1 is SGHRS, CDR2 YFSETQ.

Concerning this clone: This may be a read error, as it is one base from a much larger clone. Within the sample, other DNA sequences also encode this same CDR3. This rearrangement joins TRBV4-2 to TRBJ2-7; 8 bases align to TRBD2. The CDR3 totals 15 residues. Per germline, CDR1 LGHNA and CDR2 YNFKEQ. The V segment lost 0 bases and the J segment 1 base; nucleotides outside the gene matches: 2. DNA for the CDR3: TGTGCCAGCAGCCAAGATCGGGGGGGTTCCTACGAGCAGTACTTC. Translation gives CASSQDRGGSYEQYF.

The CDR3 nucleotides are TGCGCCAGCAGCCAAGATGGAGGAGGGAGGTCCACTGAAGCTTTCTTT. Its translation is CASSQDGGGRSTEAFF. This chain links TRBV4-3 with TRBJ1-1; D not certain. Trimming pared 0 bases from V and 4 bases from J, leaving 15 bases between. CDR1 and CDR2 from the germline V gene are LGHNA and YSLEER. The CDR3 sequence is 16 residues long.

Comments on this clone: This sample includes further DNA sequences coding for the same CDR3. The chain links TRBV5-1 to TRBJ2-5, with D unclear. The CDR3 covers 13 residues. Trimming removed 0 bases at V and 1 base at J, with 4 bases between. Germline CDR1 SGHRS, CDR2 YFSETQ. The CDR3 region has the DNA TGCGCCAGCAGCTTGGCTTTCCAAGAGACCCAGTACTTC. Translated: CASSLAFQETQYF.

J is TRBJ2-5 and V is TRBV6-2 or TRBV6-3; D may be TRBD1 (6 bases). Trimming pared 4 bases from V and 7 bases from J, leaving 7 bases between. CDR1 and CDR2 (germline): MNHEY, SVGEGT. This CDR3 is 11 amino acids long. CDR3 nucleotides: TGTGCCAGCAGTTCAGGGGTGACCCAGTACTTC. Its protein product is CASSSGVTQYF.

The rearrangement joins TRBV21-1 to TRBJ1-1; TRBD1 is the table's D call and was not checked against the DNA. TRBV21-1 constitutes a pseudogene. This CDR3 contains 18 residues. DNA of the CDR3: TGTGCCAGCAGCCTCCGTAAGCGCCAGGGGGCTAAAGGGACTGAAGCTTTCTTT. This codes for CASSLRKRQGAKGTEAFF.

V is TRBV6-5 and J is TRBJ1-2; D ambiguous. V was clipped by 6 bases and J by 4 bases, with 18 bases between them. This CDR3 is 15 amino acids long. From germline, CDR1 is MNHEY and CDR2 SVGAGI. This chain's CDR3 is CASSQPAGSFYGYTF. In nucleotides, the CDR3 is TGTGCCAGCAGCCAACCGGCAGGTTCGTTCTATGGCTACACCTTC.

V usage is TRBV27 and J usage is TRBJ2-1, with TRBD1 as a possible D gene (5 bases). The CDR3 extends over 18 amino acids. V was trimmed by 1 base and J by 8 bases, leaving 24 bases between them. In germline, CDR1 is MNHEY, CDR2 SMNVEV (reference sequence). The CDR3: CASSLFAPWGRVSYEQFF. Here the CDR3 DNA reads TGTGCCAGCAGTTTATTCGCCCCTTGGGGCAGGGTATCGTATGAGCAGTTCTTC.

V is TRBV7-3 and J is TRBJ2-5; TRBD2 matches at 16 bases. The CDR3 covers 16 residues. Germline V gene data show CDR1 as SGHTA and CDR2 as FQGTGA. V gave up 4 bases and J gave up 5 bases; unmatched junction bases: 4. The CDR3 region is CASSSGLAGGQETQYF. The CDR3 nucleotides are TGTGCCAGCAGCTCGGGACTAGCGGGGGGGCAGGAGACCCAGTACTTC.

The chain links TRBV7-9 to TRBJ1-4; 8 positions match TRBD1. Germline V CDR1 and CDR2: SEHNR, FQNEAQ (reference sequence). This CDR3 spans 14 amino acids. V shed 4 bases and J 8 bases; nucleotides not matched to a gene: 6. CDR3 bases: TGTGCCAGCAGCTCCGGACAGGGAGGAGAAAAACTGTTTTTT. It specifies CASSSGQGGEKLFF.

V gene TRBV19 combines with J gene TRBJ1-3; no clear D gene. Trimming took off 5 bases at V and 0 bases at J, with 11 bases between the two ends. There are 15 residues in the CDR3. CDR1 and CDR2 (germline): LNHDA, SQIVND (reference sequence). As DNA, the CDR3 is TGTGCCAGTAGTCAGGACGGGAGCTCTGGAAACACCATATATTTT. Protein: CASSQDGSSGNTIYF.

As DNA, the CDR3 is TGTGCCAGCAGCTTAGTAGGACTAGCGGACTTAACCGGGGAGACCCAGTACTTC. It encodes CASSLVGLADLTGETQYF. The genes are TRBV7-2 and TRBJ2-5; 10 bases are a match to TRBD2. The germline V gene encodes CDR1 SGHTA and CDR2 FQGNSA. V shed 1 base, J shed 5 bases, and the junction held 13 bases outside the gene matches. The length of the CDR3 is 18 residues.

V and J are TRBV7-2 and TRBJ2-5; perhaps TRBD1 as D (6 bases). CDR1 is SGHTA and CDR2 is FQGNSA in the germline V gene. The CDR3 sequence is 15 residues long. Trimming removed 0 bases at V and 3 bases at J, with 11 bases between. The CDR3 sequence is CASSLAAGVEETQYF. The CDR3 DNA reads as TGTGCCAGCAGCTTAGCGGCAGGGGTGGAAGAGACCCAGTACTTC.

V is TRBV3-1 (or the pseudogene TRBV3-2) and J is TRBJ2-7; 9 bases agree with TRBD1. V lost 5 bases and J lost 7; bases outside the gene matches: 3. Germline lookup yields CDR1 LGHDT and CDR2 YNNKEL (reference sequence). The CDR3 spans 12 residues. CDR3 amino acids: CASSSGQGEQYF. For the CDR3, the DNA is TGTGCCAGCAGCTCGGGACAGGGAGAGCAGTACTTC.

CDR3 nucleotide sequence: TGTGCCAGCAGCTTATCCTCCGGGACAGGCGCCTTTCAAACTGAAGCTTTCTTT. It specifies CASSLSSGTGAFQTEAFF. The rearrangement uses TRBV5-6 and TRBJ1-1; 8 positions agree with TRBD1. Trimming took 2 bases from V and 5 from J; bases not matched to a gene: 17. Germline CDR1 and CDR2: SGHDT and YYEEEE. This CDR3 is built from 18 residues.

J is TRBJ2-7 and V is TRBV5-4, with 8 nucleotides matching TRBD2. Germline CDR1 and CDR2: SGHNT and YYREEE (reference sequence). With 5 bases clipped from V and 0 bases from J, the junction kept 13 bases outside the gene matches. CDR3 length: 17 residues. The CDR3 DNA reads as TGTGCCAGCAGTCTAAGTCGAGGCGGGAGGCCCTCCTACGAGCAGTACTTC. It translates to CASSLSRGGRPSYEQYF.

This chain uses TRBV5-1 with TRBJ1-6; D gene uncertain. V dropped 5 bases and J dropped 0 bases, with 15 bases sitting between them. The CDR3 consists of 17 residues. CDR1 is SGHRS and CDR2 is YFSETQ in the germline V gene. CDR3 DNA: TGCGCCAGCAGTTGGGCGGATGGGAGCTCCTATAATTCACCCCTCCACTTT. Residues: CASSWADGSSYNSPLHF. The full variable domain, its missing parts supplied by reference TRBV5-1 and TRBJ1-6, is KAGVTQTPRYLIKTRGQQVTLSCSPISGHRSVSWYQQTPGQGLQFLFEYFSETQRNKGNFPGRFSGRQFSNSRSEMNVSTLELGDSALYLCASSWADGSSYNSPLHFGNGTRLTVT.

This rearrangement joins TRBV14 to TRBJ2-1; the match to TRBD1 covers 9 bases. This CDR3 region has 14 residues. After removal of 4 bases from V and 5 bases from J, the junction contained 3 bases not matched to a gene. Germline CDR1 reads SGHDN; CDR2 reads FVKESK. The CDR3 bases are TGTGCCAGCAGCCTAGGGACAGGGCACAATGAGCAGTTCTTC. Translating gives CASSLGTGHNEQFF.

The V gene is TRBV4-1, the J gene TRBJ2-5; TRBD2 might be the D (6 bases). Germline CDR1 and CDR2: MGHRA and YSYEKL. The CDR3 has 15 residues. The V end lost 1 base, the J end lost 5 bases, and 14 bases lay between the germline ends. CDR3 nucleotides: TGCGCCAGCAGCCAAGCTGAGACTAGTTATGAGACCCAGTACTTC. It is translated as CASSQAETSYETQYF.

The chain uses TRBV5-1 and TRBJ1-1; maybe TRBD1 (6 bases). The CDR3 spans 15 residues. V shed 0 bases and J shed 1 base, with 10 bases lying between them. Germline V gene data show CDR1 as SGHRS and CDR2 as YFSETQ. Written as DNA, the CDR3 is TGCGCCAGCAGCTTGGCTATACAGGGGAACACTGAAGCTTTCTTT. Protein product: CASSLAIQGNTEAFF.

On this clone: Its ends do not fully match the called genes, so a read error is possible. V is TRBV6-5 and J is TRBJ1-1; 9 bases fit TRBD1. The CDR3 sequence is 13 residues long. CDR1 and CDR2 from the germline V gene are MNHEY and SVGAGI. Written as DNA, the CDR3 is TGTGCCAGCAGACAGGGGGCGGAGGATAGCCCGGCGTTC. Translated: CASRQGAEDSPAF.

The J gene is TRBJ2-3, the V gene TRBV27; tentative D call: TRBD2 (5 bases). Germline V lookup: CDR1 MNHEY, CDR2 SMNVEV (reference sequence). The ends were cut back, 2 bases at V and 2 bases at J, with 20 bases in the middle. This CDR3 comprises 18 residues. The CDR3 DNA sequence: TGTGCCAGCAGTTTAGTCGGCCCCGCGGGCCGCCCCACAGATACGCAGTATTTT. Its protein is CASSLVGPAGRPTDTQYF.

This chain connects TRBV7-9 to TRBJ1-2, with D maybe TRBD1 (5 bases). Germline V gene data show CDR1 as SEHNR and CDR2 as FQNEAQ (reference sequence). Trimming removed 1 base from V and 5 bases from J, with 17 bases in between. The CDR3 runs 16 residues. This CDR3 is CASSLEAGMVGYGYTF. The CDR3 nucleotides are TGTGCCAGCAGCTTAGAGGCAGGGATGGTGGGGTATGGCTACACCTTC.

The chain has TRBV2 and TRBJ2-3; 8 positions match TRBD2. The CDR3 totals 13 residues. V was pared by 6 bases and J by 2 bases, with 1 base of the junction left unmatched. Germline CDR1 is SNHLY and CDR2 is FYNNEI. The CDR3 loop reads CASRLADTDTQYF. CDR3 nucleotides: TGTGCCAGCAGACTAGCGGACACAGATACGCAGTATTTT. Based on the CDR3 plus reference TRBV2 and TRBJ2-3, the full variable domain is EPEVTQTPSHQVTQMGQEVILRCVPISNHLYFYWYRQILGQKVEFLVSFYNNEISEKSEIFDDQFSVERPDGSNFTLKIRSTKLEDSAMYFCASRLADTDTQYFGPGTRLTVL.

The rearrangement uses TRBV5-1 and TRBJ2-1; 12 bases fit TRBD2. The length of the CDR3 is 16 residues. The trim removed 4 bases at V and 6 bases at J, leaving 8 bases unmatched. Per germline, CDR1 SGHRS and CDR2 YFSETQ. CDR3 nucleotide sequence: TGCGCCAGCAGCCCCGATCCGGGACTAGCGGGCAATGAGCAGTTCTTC. Protein sequence: CASSPDPGLAGNEQFF. The complete variable domain, with remaining parts taken from reference TRBV5-1 and TRBJ2-1, reads KAGVTQTPRYLIKTRGQQVTLSCSPISGHRSVSWYQQTPGQGLQFLFEYFSETQRNKGNFPGRFSGRQFSNSRSEMNVSTLELGDSALYLCASSPDPGLAGNEQFFGPGTRLTVL.

This clone was counted once. The chain couples TRBV5-1 to TRBJ1-6; 7 nucleotides agree with TRBD1. The CDR3 totals 15 residues. Germline V gene data show CDR1 as SGHRS and CDR2 as YFSETQ. V was pared by 0 bases and J by 5 bases, with 2 bases of the junction left unmatched. CDR3 DNA: TGCGCCAGCAGCTTGGCCGGGACAGATAATTCACCCCTCCACTTT. It codes for CASSLAGTDNSPLHF. The whole variable domain, filled in from reference TRBV5-1 and TRBJ1-6, reads KAGVTQTPRYLIKTRGQQVTLSCSPISGHRSVSWYQQTPGQGLQFLFEYFSETQRNKGNFPGRFSGRQFSNSRSEMNVSTLELGDSALYLCASSLAGTDNSPLHFGNGTRLTVT.

This sequence joins TRBV5-8 and TRBJ2-7, with a possible D match to TRBD2 (5 bases). The CDR3 covers 15 residues. The V gene's germline CDR1 is SGHTS and CDR2 YDEGEE. V lost 4 bases and J 6 bases, leaving 20 bases between the germline ends. CDR3 sequence: CASSTLSGLPAEQYF. The CDR3 nucleotides read TGTGCCAGCAGCACCTTAAGCGGCTTGCCCGCCGAGCAGTACTTC.

This clone was recorded many times. V gene TRBV6-5 combines with J gene TRBJ2-6; no reliable D call. Germline V CDR1 and CDR2: MNHEY, SVGAGI. The CDR3 consists of 15 residues. With 6 bases removed from V and 4 bases from J, the gap between germline ends came to 13 bases. CDR3 DNA sequence: TGTGCCAGCAGAAGACTCCTCGGGGGGGCCAACGTCCTGACTTTC. Translation: CASRRLLGGANVLTF.